The 10 T cell receptor beta chains below were found in one sample sequenced in a study of cytomegalovirus exposure and HLA in healthy donors. The PCR used 60 Vbeta and 13 Jbeta primers. Only in-frame clones appear in the TCRdb table, and some are missing; sequencing was by immunoSEQ multiplex PCR. The data contain around 100,000 clones, 70% to 90% of them singletons. Source material: PBMCs. The receptors here all came from a woman under 30 in good health and CMV-seropositive.

The V gene is TRBV7-9, the J gene TRBJ1-3; weak D call: TRBD1 (6 bases). The CDR3 contains 15 residues. Trimming stripped 2 bases from V and 0 bases from J, with 8 bases between. Per germline, CDR1 SEHNR and CDR2 FQNEAQ (reference sequence). CDR3 bases: TGTGCCAGCAGCTTAATGGACAGCTCTGGAAACACCATATATTTT. Its protein is CASSLMDSSGNTIYF.

The rearrangement joins TRBV30 to TRBJ2-7, with 9 bases lining up with TRBD1. V shed 1 base, J shed 3 bases, and the junction held 4 bases outside the gene matches. This CDR3 spans 14 amino acids. Per the germline V gene, CDR1 is GTSNPN and CDR2 is SVGIG (reference sequence). The CDR3 sequence is CAWSGDRGVYEQYF. In DNA form, the CDR3 reads TGTGCCTGGAGTGGAGACAGGGGGGTCTACGAGCAGTACTTC.

The rearrangement links TRBV4-2 to TRBJ2-7, with D possibly being TRBD2 (7 bases). CDR1 LGHNA and CDR2 YNFKEQ come from the germline V gene. V lost 4 bases, J lost 1 base, and 11 bases lay in between. This CDR3 contains 14 residues. The CDR3 sequence: CASSPGGPSYEQYF. The CDR3 nucleotides are TGTGCCAGCAGCCCGGGGGGCCCATCCTACGAGCAGTACTTC.

The chain uses TRBV6-5 and TRBJ1-2; 7 bases agree with TRBD1. J was trimmed by 4 bases and V by 5 bases; bases with no gene match: 7. The CDR3 is made up of 14 amino acids. The V gene's germline CDR1 is MNHEY and CDR2 SVGAGI. The CDR3 loop is CASSDRQGLYGYTF. The CDR3 DNA is TGTGCCAGCAGTGATAGACAGGGCCTCTATGGCTACACCTTC.

A remark on this clone: Within the sample, other DNA sequences also encode this same CDR3. V is TRBV13 and J is TRBJ2-5; 8 bases line up with TRBD2. CDR3 length: 14 residues. Germline CDR1 PRHDT, CDR2 FYEKMQ (reference sequence). V trimming: 2 bases; J trimming: 5 bases; junction bases outside the gene matches: 4. The CDR3 DNA is TGTGCCAGCAGCTTATCGTCTAGCGGGGAGACCCAGTACTTC. Residues: CASSLSSSGETQYF.

The chain couples TRBV27 to TRBJ1-1, with a tentative D call TRBD1 (6 bases). Germline lookup yields CDR1 MNHEY and CDR2 SMNVEV (reference sequence). Trimming took 7 bases from V and 3 from J, leaving 15 bases between them. There are 14 residues in the CDR3. CDR3 protein: CASISGRGDTEAFF. In DNA, the CDR3 is TGTGCCAGCATTTCAGGGAGGGGGGACACTGAAGCTTTCTTT.

The V call is TRBV21-1, the J call TRBJ2-5; the table gives TRBD1 as D, unverified against the DNA. TRBV21-1 is a listed pseudogene. The CDR3 consists of 15 residues. The CDR3 region is CASSKSAGLRETQYF. The CDR3, as DNA: TGTGCCAGCAGCAAGAGCGCAGGGTTGCGAGAGACCCAGTACTTC.

This chain links TRBV10-2 with TRBJ2-7, with 10 bases identical to TRBD2. The CDR3 runs to 15 residues. Germline loops: CDR1 WSHSY, CDR2 SAAADI. Trimming at V came to 3 bases and at J to 3 bases, leaving 5 bases not matched to a gene. DNA of the CDR3: TGCGCCAGCAGTGACCCTAGCGGGGGAGACTACGAGCAGTACTTC. This sequence encodes CASSDPSGGDYEQYF.

The V call is TRBV4-2, the J call TRBJ2-4; D not resolved. Trimming removed 4 bases at V and 5 bases at J, with 9 bases between. The germline V gene has CDR1 LGHNA and CDR2 YNFKEQ. The CDR3 loop spans 13 amino acids. The CDR3: CASSPGVENIQYF. The CDR3 bases are TGTGCCAGCAGCCCAGGCGTTGAAAACATTCAGTACTTC.

This clone turned up a few times. The chain combines TRBV4-1 with TRBJ1-1; D not resolved. The V gene's germline CDR1 is MGHRA and CDR2 YSYEKL. Trimming removed 4 bases from V and 1 base from J, with 10 bases in between. The CDR3 runs 14 residues. CDR3 sequence: CASSPGLGNTEAFF. CDR3 sequence (DNA): TGCGCCAGCAGCCCAGGCTTGGGGAACACTGAAGCTTTCTTT.